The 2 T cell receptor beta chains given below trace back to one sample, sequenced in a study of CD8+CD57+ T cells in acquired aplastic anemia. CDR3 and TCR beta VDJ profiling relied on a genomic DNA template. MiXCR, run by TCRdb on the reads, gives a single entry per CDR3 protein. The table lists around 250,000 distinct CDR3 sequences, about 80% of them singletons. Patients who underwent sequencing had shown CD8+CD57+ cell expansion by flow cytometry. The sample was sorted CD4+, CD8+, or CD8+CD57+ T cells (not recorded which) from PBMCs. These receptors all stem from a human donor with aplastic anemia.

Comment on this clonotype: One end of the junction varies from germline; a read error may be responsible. Written as DNA, the CDR3 is TGTGCCGGCAGGGGAGAGGCGTATTTT. Translated: CAGRGEAYF. The chain combines TRBV12-3 or TRBV12-4 with TRBJ2-3, with D perhaps matching TRBD1 (6 bases). This CDR3 region has 9 residues.

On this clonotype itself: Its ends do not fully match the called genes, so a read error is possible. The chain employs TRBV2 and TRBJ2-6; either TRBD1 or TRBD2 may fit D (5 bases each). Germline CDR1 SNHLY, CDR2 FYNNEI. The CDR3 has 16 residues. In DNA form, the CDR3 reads TGTGCCAGCGGGGACGCGGGCACCGATACGCAGTATTTTCTCCCTTTC. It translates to CASGDAGTDTQYFLPF.